These 29 T cell receptor beta chains came from one sample sequenced in a study of CXCR3-negative and CXCR3-positive naive CD8 T cells. Whole-study results and caveats: Naive cells with CXCR3 showed TRB CDR3s that were more hydrophobic than those in CXCR3-negative naive cells.

No antigen is known for these receptors. The study made its TRB cDNA libraries by 5' RACE, adding UMI labels. One entry per CDR3 protein, without DNA, is what TCRdb gives after re-calling the 5' RACE reads. This sample's clone table lists over 150,000 distinct CDR3 sequences. The sample comprised naive CXCR3+ CD8+ T cells from blood. The subset: CD45RO-CCR7+CD27+CD95- naive CD8+ T cells expressing CXCR3 (TNR3+). Receptors were obtained from a human donor in good health. Some clones in this sample may be carry-over from other donors' samples.

The chain links TRBV12-3 or TRBV12-4 to TRBJ1-4; TCRdb's D call of TRBD1 is untestable without DNA. There are 14 residues in the CDR3. The CDR3 region is CASNSGTGFEKLFF.

This chain uses TRBV20-1 with TRBJ2-7. The germline V gene has CDR1 DFQATT and CDR2 SNEGSKA (reference sequence). The CDR3 contains 17 residues. CDR3 loop: CSARDLDYLRVYSEQYF.

This chain connects TRBV9 to TRBJ2-7. The CDR3 is made up of 14 amino acids. Germline CDR1 and CDR2: SGDLS and YYNGEE. The CDR3: CASSVATGDYEQYF.

V is TRBV5-1 and J is TRBJ2-1. Germline CDR1 and CDR2: SGHRS and YFSETQ. This CDR3 is built from 13 residues. The CDR3 is CASSFESGNEQFF.

This rearrangement joins TRBV28 to TRBJ1-2. In germline, CDR1 is MDHEN, CDR2 SYDVKM. This CDR3 comprises 17 residues. CDR3 protein: CASSKPADIYSNYGYTF.

This rearrangement joins TRBV5-1 to TRBJ2-7; TCRdb returns TRBD2, unconfirmable since there is no DNA. The CDR3 is 15 residues long. Germline CDR1 is SGHRS and CDR2 is YFSETQ. The CDR3 region is CASSLTSGVRYEQYF.

This chain connects TRBV4-1 to TRBJ2-7; TCRdb proposes TRBD1, but this gene call is untestable without DNA. Germline loops: CDR1 MGHRA, CDR2 YSYEKL. This CDR3 region has 16 residues. The CDR3 region is CASSRMGQGLSYEQYF.

This sequence joins TRBV9 and TRBJ2-1. CDR3 length: 12 residues. Germline-derived CDR1 and CDR2 are SGDLS and YYNGEE. The CDR3 loop reads CASSVSYNEQFF.

The chain uses TRBV13 and TRBJ2-1; no DNA is available, so the TRBD2 call from TCRdb remains unchecked. CDR1 and CDR2 (germline): PRHDT, FYEKMQ (reference sequence). The CDR3 runs 17 residues. This CDR3 is CASSLGEVSGIENEQFF.

This sequence joins TRBV3-1 and TRBJ2-4; without DNA, the TCRdb call of TRBD1 cannot be checked. CDR3 size: 17 residues. CDR1 LGHDT and CDR2 YNNKEL come from the germline V gene (reference sequence). The CDR3 reads CASSQDKGAWDKNIQYF.

The V call is TRBV4-3, the J call TRBJ2-2. This CDR3 has 14 residues. Germline V gives CDR1 LGHNA, CDR2 YSLEER. CDR3: CASSQWGNTGELFF.

The V call is TRBV9, the J call TRBJ1-1. Looked up from germline, CDR1 is SGDLS and CDR2 is YYNGEE. The length of the CDR3 is 14 residues. CDR3 in amino acids: CASSVGDSNTEAFF.

The V and J genes are TRBV7-8 and TRBJ2-1; the D gene TCRdb calls, TRBD2, cannot be checked with no DNA. Germline lookup yields CDR1 SGHVS and CDR2 FQNEAQ. The CDR3 is 17 amino acids. CDR3: CASHQGVAGVSRNEQFF.

This sequence joins TRBV20-1 and TRBJ2-7. Germline CDR1 reads DFQATT; CDR2 reads SNEGSKA (reference sequence). The CDR3 runs 13 residues. Here the CDR3 reads CSASSTSSYEQYF.

The genes are TRBV5-1 and TRBJ2-1; TCRdb's D call of TRBD1 is untestable without DNA. The germline V gene encodes CDR1 SGHRS and CDR2 YFSETQ. This CDR3 spans 15 amino acids. CDR3 protein: CASSLDRASYNEQFF.

The genes are TRBV19 and TRBJ2-7; no DNA is available, so the TRBD1 call from TCRdb remains unchecked. The length of the CDR3 is 15 residues. Per germline, CDR1 LNHDA and CDR2 SQIVND (reference sequence). This chain's CDR3 is CASSIPTGSTYEQYF.

This rearrangement joins TRBV27 to TRBJ2-3; the D call of TRBD2 rests on TCRdb alone, since no DNA is present to check it. CDR1 is MNHEY, CDR2 SMNVEV, per germline (reference sequence). The CDR3 extends over 18 amino acids. CDR3: CASSPIMGLAGGGDTQYF.

The chain is built from TRBV28 and TRBJ2-7; the D call of TRBD1 rests on TCRdb alone, since no DNA is present to check it. The CDR3 is made up of 14 amino acids. Germline V lookup: CDR1 MDHEN, CDR2 SYDVKM. CDR3 in amino acids: CASSPRTNSYEQYF.

The rearrangement links TRBV20-1 to TRBJ2-3; TCRdb outputs TRBD1, but without DNA this stays unchecked. This CDR3 region has 20 residues. CDR1 DFQATT and CDR2 SNEGSKA come from the germline V gene (reference sequence). CDR3 sequence reads: CSAIRAGVEKRHPVVDTQYF.

The CDR3 region is CASSFPRDTQYF. The rearrangement links TRBV28 to TRBJ2-3; TCRdb lists TRBD2, though no DNA is available to test this call. The CDR3 extends over 12 amino acids. Germline V gene sequence: CDR1 MDHEN, CDR2 SYDVKM. The full variable domain, rest sourced from reference TRBV28 and TRBJ2-3, is DVKVTQSSRYLVKRTGEKVFLECVQDMDHENMFWYRQDPGLGLRLIYFSYDVKMKEKGDIPEGYSVSREKKERFSLILESASTNQTSMYLCASSFPRDTQYFGPGTRLTVL.

The J gene is TRBJ2-1, the V gene TRBV14; the D gene TCRdb calls, TRBD1, cannot be checked with no DNA. This CDR3 is built from 15 residues. Germline-derived CDR1 and CDR2 are SGHDN and FVKESK. This chain's CDR3 is CASSQGRGGDPEQFF.

The chain couples TRBV19 to TRBJ2-1. The CDR3 consists of 11 residues. Per germline, CDR1 LNHDA and CDR2 SQIVND (reference sequence). CDR3 in amino acids: CASSLRRPQFF.

The J gene is TRBJ2-1, the V gene TRBV12-3 or TRBV12-4; TCRdb's D call, TRBD1, is unchecked because there is no DNA. This CDR3 contains 15 residues. The CDR3 loop is CASSYRTGRYNEQFF.

CDR3 amino acids: CASSKGRLVSYEQYF. The chain employs TRBV21-1 and TRBJ2-7; TCRdb lists TRBD2, though no DNA is available to test this call. TRBV21-1 is listed as a pseudogene. The length of the CDR3 is 15 residues.

This chain links TRBV12-3 or TRBV12-4 with TRBJ2-4; no DNA is available, so the TRBD1 call from TCRdb remains unchecked. The CDR3 is 13 amino acids. This CDR3 is CASSPGGKNIQYF.

The chain couples TRBV5-5 to TRBJ2-1; the TCRdb D gene call, TRBD2, has no DNA to confirm it. The CDR3 runs to 16 residues. Germline CDR1 and CDR2: SGHKS and YYEKEE (reference sequence). The CDR3 region is CASSSTTSGVWGEQFF.

V and J are TRBV29-1 and TRBJ2-1; TCRdb lists TRBD2, though no DNA is available to test this call. From germline, CDR1 is SQVTM and CDR2 ANQGSEA. This CDR3 is 14 amino acids long. The CDR3 sequence: CSVAAGGPFNEQFF.

The V call is TRBV9, the J call TRBJ2-7; no DNA is available, so the TRBD2 call from TCRdb remains unchecked. Germline CDR1 and CDR2: SGDLS and YYNGEE. There are 15 residues in the CDR3. The CDR3 spells CASSRSGGPSYEQYF.

V and J are TRBV4-1 and TRBJ2-1; TCRdb returns TRBD2, unconfirmable since there is no DNA. The CDR3 is 17 amino acids. Germline V CDR1 and CDR2: MGHRA, YSYEKL. CDR3: CASSRTVGTRDYNEQFF.